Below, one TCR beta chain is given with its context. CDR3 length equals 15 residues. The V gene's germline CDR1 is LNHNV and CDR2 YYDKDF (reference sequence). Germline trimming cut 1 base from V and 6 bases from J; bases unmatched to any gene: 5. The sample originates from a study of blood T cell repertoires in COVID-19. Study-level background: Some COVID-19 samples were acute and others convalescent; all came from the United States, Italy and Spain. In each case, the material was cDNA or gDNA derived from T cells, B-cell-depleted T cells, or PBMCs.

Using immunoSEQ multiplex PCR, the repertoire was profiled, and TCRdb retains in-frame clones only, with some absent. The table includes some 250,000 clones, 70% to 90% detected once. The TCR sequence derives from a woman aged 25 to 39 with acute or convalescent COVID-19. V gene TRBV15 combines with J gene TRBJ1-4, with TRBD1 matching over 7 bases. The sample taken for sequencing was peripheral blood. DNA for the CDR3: TGTGCCACCAGCAGAGGGGGGACAGCTTATGAAAAACTGTTTTTT. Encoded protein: CATSRGGTAYEKLFF.